This TCR beta chain comes out of a study of CD8+CD57+ T cells in acquired aplastic anemia. Both TCR beta VDJ combination and CDR3 sequence profiling were carried out. Genomic DNA was the template for this profiling. TCRdb reprocessed the reads via MiXCR and lists one record per CDR3 protein. The sample consists of some 120,000 distinct CDR3 sequences, about 60% of them appearing once. Before being chosen for sequencing, patients had shown CD8+CD57+ cell expansion by flow cytometry. V was clipped by 2 bases and J by 8 bases; unmatched bases: 5. CDR3 length: 14 residues. Per the germline V gene, CDR1 is DFQATT and CDR2 is SNEGSKA (reference sequence).

The chain recombines TRBV20-1 with TRBJ1-6; the match to TRBD1 covers 8 bases. The specimen sequenced was sorted CD4+, CD8+, or CD8+CD57+ T cells (not recorded which) from PBMCs. The clonotype originates from a human donor with aplastic anemia. CDR3 protein: CSARPTQGDSPLHF. The CDR3 coding sequence is TGCAGTGCTAGACCGACACAGGGGGATTCACCCCTCCACTTT.